These T cell receptor beta chains were read from a single sample in a study of cytomegalovirus exposure and HLA in healthy donors. Produced via immunoSEQ multiplex PCR; TCRdb's table is partial and in-frame only. This sample's clone table lists 150,000 to 250,000 clones. Sequencing input: PBMCs. Source of these receptors: a boy younger than 18 in good health and CMV-seronegative. Both conserved end residues are part of each CDR3. The D gene is left open where the match is weak.

TRBV27	TRBD1	TRBJ2-1	TGTGCCAGCAGTTTGGACAGGGGAAATGAGCAGTTCTTC	CASSLDRGNEQFF
TRBV27	NA	TRBJ1-5	TGTGCCAGCAGTTTCCTCGGACGGGACAATCAGCCCCAGCATTTT	CASSFLGRDNQPQHF
TRBV7-8	TRBD2	TRBJ2-3	TGTGCCAGCAGCTCACTCCTGGGACTAGCGGGGTTAACAGATACGAAGTATTTT	CASSSLLGLAGLTDTKYF
TRBV6-4	NA	TRBJ2-6	TGTGCCAGCAGTCCCAGGGGCTCTGGGGCCAACGTCCTGATTTTC	CASSPRGSGANVLIF
TRBV10-3	NA	TRBJ2-1	TGTGCCATCACGGGGAACGAGTACAATGAGCAGTTCTTC	CAITGNEYNEQFF
TRBV28	TRBD2	TRBJ2-3	TGTGCCAGCAACCTCCAGGGAGGGTCTGATACGCAGTATTTT	CASNLQGGSDTQYF
TRBV5-1	NA	TRBJ2-1	TGCGCCAGCAATCGGGAATTAAGGTACGATGAGCAGTTCTTC	CASNRELRYDEQFF
TRBV19	NA	TRBJ1-5	TGTGCCAGTAGTGGGGCAGGCTATAGCAATCAGCCCCAGCATTTT	CASSGAGYSNQPQHF
TRBV6-5	TRBD1	TRBJ2-7	TGTGCCAGCATGTCGGGACAGGGTCCCTACGAGCAGTACTTC	CASMSGQGPYEQYF
TRBV4-1	TRBD1	TRBJ2-1	TGCGCCAGCAGCCCACGGACAGGGTTATATGAGCAGTTCTTC	CASSPRTGLYEQFF
TRBV7-9	NA	TRBJ1-1	TGTGCCAGCAGCTTAGCGAGTGTCAGGGACACTGAAGCTTTCTTT	CASSLASVRDTEAFF
TRBV15	NA	TRBJ2-7	TGTGCCACCAGCACACCGGGACTGAGGGACGAGCAGTACTTC	CATSTPGLRDEQYF
TRBV7-2	TRBD1	TRBJ1-2	TGTGCCAGCAGCTTAGCCCCAGGGGGCTATGGCTACACCTTC	CASSLAPGGYGYTF
TRBV7-9	NA	TRBJ2-3	TGTGCCAGCAGCTCGGGACTGATCACAGATACGCAGTATTTT	CASSSGLITDTQYF
TRBV2	TRBD1	TRBJ2-7	TGTGCCAGCAGTGGGACAGGGTCCTACGAGCAGTACTTC	CASSGTGSYEQYF
TRBV7-7	TRBD2	TRBJ2-3	TGTGCCAGCAGTCTAGCGGGGCCTCCAGATACGCAGTATTTT	CASSLAGPPDTQYF
TRBV4-3	TRBD1	TRBJ1-1	TGCGCCAGCAAGCCTGCACCGGGACAGGGGGGCACTGAAGCTTTCTTT	CASKPAPGQGGTEAFF
TRBV6-5	NA	TRBJ1-1	TGTGCCAGCAGTTACAGGGACGGGGGGACTGAAGCTTTCTTT	CASSYRDGGTEAFF
TRBV6-5	TRBD1	TRBJ1-2	TGTGCCAGCAGGGGACAGGGAGTTTCGTATGGCTACACCTTC	CASRGQGVSYGYTF
TRBV5-5	TRBD2	TRBJ2-5	TGTGCCAGCAGCCACGACAGCGGGGGGGCCGGAGAGACCCAGTACTTC	CASSHDSGGAGETQYF
TRBV7-9	NA	TRBJ2-1	TGTGCCAGCAGCTTGATTCTAGCGATACACAATGAGCAGTTCTTC	CASSLILAIHNEQFF
TRBV11-1	NA	TRBJ2-1	TGTGCCAGCAGCTTACAGGTGCGCTCCTACAATGAGCAGTTCTTC	CASSLQVRSYNEQFF
TRBV6-4	NA	TRBJ1-3	TGTGCCAGCAGTGAACAATTCCCTCTCCCTACCATATATTTT	CASSEQFPLPTIYF
TRBV7-8	TRBD1	TRBJ2-7	TGTGCCAGCAGTCTAAGGGACAGAGCCTACGAGCAGTACTTC	CASSLRDRAYEQYF
TRBV6-5	TRBD2	TRBJ2-3	TGTGCCAGCAGTGCGGGGGAGTCCCGAGATACGCAGTATTTT	CASSAGESRDTQYF
TRBV15	TRBD1	TRBJ1-2	TGTGCCACCAGCAGATCCCGAGACAGGGGGCATGGCTACACCTTC	CATSRSRDRGHGYTF
TRBV10-3	TRBD1	TRBJ2-2	TGTGCCATCAGTGCAGGACAGGGGGCCGGGGAGCTGTTTTTT	CAISAGQGAGELFF
TRBV7-6	TRBD2	TRBJ2-3	TGTGCCAGCAGCCCCGGACTAGCGGCAAGAATTAGCACAGATACGCAGTATTTT	CASSPGLAARISTDTQYF
TRBV7-2	NA	TRBJ1-2	TGTGCCAGCAGGCTAGACAGTGTCTATGGCTACACCTTC	CASRLDSVYGYTF
TRBV15	NA	TRBJ1-5	TGTGCCACCAGCAGGCAGGGGATGGCTCAGCCCCAGCATTTT	CATSRQGMAQPQHF
TRBV30	NA	TRBJ1-6	TGTGCCTGGAGTGTAAATTCCCCCCGCTCCTATAATTCACCCCTCCACTTT	CAWSVNSPRSYNSPLHF
TRBV25-1	TRBD1	TRBJ2-7	TGTGCCAGCAGTGGGACAGACAGGGGGATCTCCTACGAGCAGTACTTC	CASSGTDRGISYEQYF
TRBV2	NA	TRBJ2-5	TGTGCCAGCAGCCCCAGGGAGACCCAGTACTTC	CASSPRETQYF
TRBV7-6	TRBD1	TRBJ2-7	TGTGCCAGCAGCTTGGAACCTCCGGGACAGTACTCCTACGAGCAGTACTTC	CASSLEPPGQYSYEQYF
TRBV6-5	NA	TRBJ2-7	TGTGCCAGCAGTTACTCGCCGTTGAGCTCCTACGAGCAGTACTTC	CASSYSPLSSYEQYF
TRBV29-1	NA	TRBJ1-1	TGCAGCGTTGCTGACAGAGCATACACTGAAGCTTTCTTT	CSVADRAYTEAFF
TRBV5-8	TRBD1	TRBJ1-6	TGTGCCAGCAGCCTTGGACAGGGTAATAATTCACCCCTCCACTTT	CASSLGQGNNSPLHF
TRBV4-1	NA	TRBJ2-7	TGCGCCAGCAGCCAAAGGACAGACTACGAGCAGTACTTC	CASSQRTDYEQYF
TRBV29-1	NA	TRBJ2-7	TGCAGCGTTGAAGACGGGTCCTACGAGCAGTACTTC	CSVEDGSYEQYF
TRBV7-3	NA	TRBJ2-3	TGTGCCAGCAGCTTATGGGCGGGGGCAGGGTCGGATACGCAGTATTTT	CASSLWAGAGSDTQYF
TRBV4-2	NA	TRBJ1-2	TGTGCCAGCAGCCAAGGGGGCAGGTTTGGTGATTCGTATGGCTACACCTTC	CASSQGGRFGDSYGYTF
TRBV5-4	NA	TRBJ1-1	TGTGCCAGCACCGATCGAGGGGGGGCGCAGACTGAAGCTTTCTTT	CASTDRGGAQTEAFF
TRBV30	TRBD1	TRBJ1-2	TGTGCCTGGAGTGTCCAGGGTCCAGGACAGGGACTCAACTATGGCTACACCTTC	CAWSVQGPGQGLNYGYTF
TRBV29-1	NA	TRBJ1-2	TGCAGCGCCCCCACCGGGGGACGGAACTATGGCTACACCTTC	CSAPTGGRNYGYTF
TRBV6-5	TRBD1	TRBJ2-7	TGTGCCAGCAGATTTGACAGGGGGTCCTACGAGCAGTACTTC	CASRFDRGSYEQYF
TRBV12-5	TRBD1	TRBJ2-5	TGTGCTAGTGGTTTGGACAGGGGGCCGGGGGATGGGACCCAGTACTTC	CASGLDRGPGDGTQYF
TRBV25-1	NA	TRBJ2-7	TGTGCCAGCAGTGCCGGGGTGGGCTACGAGCAGTACTTC	CASSAGVGYEQYF
TRBV4-1	TRBD1	TRBJ2-7	TGCGCCAGCAGCGGCCGAACAGGGGGCTCGGGTTTTGGGTACGAGCAGTACTTC	CASSGRTGGSGFGYEQYF
TRBV6-1	TRBD1	TRBJ1-2	TGTGCCAGCAGGTCGGGACAGGGAACGTTTGGCTACACCTTC	CASRSGQGTFGYTF
TRBV27	TRBD1	TRBJ2-7	TGTGCCAGCAGCAGAGGACAGGGGGTCACCTACGAGCAGTACTTC	CASSRGQGVTYEQYF